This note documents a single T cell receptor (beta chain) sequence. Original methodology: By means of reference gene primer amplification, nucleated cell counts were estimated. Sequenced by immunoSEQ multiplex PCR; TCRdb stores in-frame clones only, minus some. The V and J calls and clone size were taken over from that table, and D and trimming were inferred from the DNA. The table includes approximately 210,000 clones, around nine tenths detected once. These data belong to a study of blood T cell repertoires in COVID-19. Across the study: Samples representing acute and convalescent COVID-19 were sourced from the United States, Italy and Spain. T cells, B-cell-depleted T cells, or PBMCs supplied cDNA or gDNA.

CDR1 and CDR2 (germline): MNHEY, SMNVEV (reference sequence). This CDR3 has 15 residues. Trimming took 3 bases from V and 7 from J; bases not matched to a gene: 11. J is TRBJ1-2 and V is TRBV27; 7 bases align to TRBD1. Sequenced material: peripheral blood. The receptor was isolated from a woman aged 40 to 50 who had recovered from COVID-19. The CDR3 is CASSFTGGGKGGYTF. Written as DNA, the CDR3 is TGTGCCAGCAGTTTTACAGGAGGGGGCAAGGGTGGCTACACCTTC.